Each of the 5 T cell receptor beta chains below was sequenced from the same sample in a study of CD8 T cells in Susac syndrome. The authors reverse transcribed 0.5 to 1 ug RNA with random hexamers. TCRdb ran MiXCR on the immunoSEQ multiplex PCR reads and lists one entry per CDR3 protein. The data contain hundreds of thousands of distinct CDR3 sequences, over 75% of them seen just once; the ten biggest clones take up 0.2% to 0.25%. The sample was CD8+ T cells from PBMCs. Every receptor here comes from a human donor with multiple sclerosis.

This CDR3 reads CASSRGQVETNTEAFF. In DNA, the CDR3 is TGTGCCAGCAGCCGCGGACAGGTGGAAACGAACACTGAAGCTTTCTTT. The rearrangement joins TRBV7-6 to TRBJ1-1; TRBD1 aligns across 7 bases. The germline V gene encodes CDR1 SGHVS and CDR2 FNYEAQ. The CDR3 totals 16 residues. After removal of 5 bases from V and 1 base from J, the junction contained 10 bases not matched to a gene.

A few counts support this clonotype. The V and J genes are TRBV19 and TRBJ2-5, with unresolved D. Germline lookup yields CDR1 LNHDA and CDR2 SQIVND (reference sequence). The CDR3 runs to 15 residues. Deletions cut 3 bases from V and 4 bases from J, with 15 bases between. CDR3: CASSIFSSIGETQYF. In nucleotides, the CDR3 is TGTGCCAGTAGTATTTTTTCGTCGATTGGAGAGACCCAGTACTTC.

The V and J genes are TRBV27 and TRBJ2-7, with TRBD1 matching 10 bases. V shed 3 bases and J 3 bases; nucleotides not matched to a gene: 8. Germline V CDR1 and CDR2: MNHEY, SMNVEV (reference sequence). CDR3 length: 16 amino acids. The CDR3 DNA follows: TGTGCCAGCAGTTTCGACAGACAGGGGGCCCTCTACGAGCAGTACTTC. It codes for CASSFDRQGALYEQYF.

This clonotype was detected a few times. The chain joins TRBV27 to TRBJ2-7, with 8 bases identical to TRBD1. Germline CDR1 MNHEY, CDR2 SMNVEV (reference sequence). CDR3 size: 16 residues. V shed 4 bases and J 5 bases; nucleotides not matched to a gene: 13. CDR3 DNA sequence: TGTGCCAGCAGTTGGACTGCGGGACAGGTTACCCACGAGCAGTACTTC. Protein product: CASSWTAGQVTHEQYF.

The sample holds a few counts of this clonotype. V gene TRBV13 combines with J gene TRBJ2-7; 10 bases align to TRBD2. Germline V CDR1 and CDR2: PRHDT, FYEKMQ (reference sequence). The CDR3 spans 15 residues. The junction had 6 bases not matched to a gene; V was cut back by 5 bases and J by 2 bases. CDR3 nucleotides: TGTGCCAGCAGCCTAGCGGGAGTGGATACCTACGAGCAGTACTTC. Translating gives CASSLAGVDTYEQYF.